These 21 T cell receptor beta chains came from one sample sequenced in a study of cytotoxic CD8 clonotypes in ibrutinib-treated CLL. Sequenced by immunoSEQ multiplex PCR; TCRdb stores in-frame clones only, minus some. The table has nearly 300,000 clones, more than 70% seen once; the top ten hold about 5.8%. The sequenced sample was PBMCs, obtained at disease progression, from a patient treated with ibrutinib. These receptors were collected from a human donor with chronic lymphocytic leukemia.

This clone was counted between two and nine times. CDR3 sequence: CASSLGLGNYGYTF. The CDR3 coding sequence is TGCGCCAGCAGCTTGGGGTTGGGGAACTATGGCTACACCTTC. The chain links TRBV5-1 to TRBJ1-2; D is undetermined. Germline V gene lookup returns CDR1 SGHRS and CDR2 YFSETQ. CDR3 size: 14 residues. Trimming cost V 0 bases and J 2 bases, with 8 bases left between them.

The chain uses TRBV7-3 and TRBJ2-7; TRBD1 is a possible D gene (5 bases). Per germline, CDR1 SGHTA and CDR2 FQGTGA. This CDR3 is built from 14 residues. V dropped 1 base and J dropped 2 bases, with 9 bases sitting between them. The DNA of the CDR3 is TGTGCCAGCAGCTTAAACGTGGGGCCCTACGAGCAGTACTTC. Translating it yields CASSLNVGPYEQYF.

V is TRBV29-1 and J is TRBJ2-1; 9 nucleotides agree with TRBD1. The CDR3 has 14 residues. Germline V CDR1 and CDR2: SQVTM, ANQGSEA. Losses at the gene ends were 6 bases for V and 4 bases for J; bases not matched to a gene: 7. CDR3 amino acids: CSVQTGGKYNEQFF. DNA for the CDR3: TGCAGCGTGCAGACAGGGGGGAAGTACAATGAGCAGTTCTTC.

CDR3 residues: CASSLGTGANYGYTF. The CDR3 DNA reads as TGTGCCAGCAGCCTCGGGACAGGGGCCAACTATGGCTACACCTTC. The chain joins TRBV7-9 to TRBJ1-2; 10 bases line up with TRBD1. The J segment lost 2 bases and the V segment lost 5 bases, leaving 5 bases of the junction unmatched. This CDR3 has 15 amino acids. From germline, CDR1 is SEHNR and CDR2 FQNEAQ (reference sequence).

The rearrangement joins TRBV27 to TRBJ2-5, with 7 bases identical to TRBD1. V shed 3 bases and J 2 bases; nucleotides not matched to a gene: 12. This CDR3 contains 17 residues. Per germline, CDR1 MNHEY and CDR2 SMNVEV (reference sequence). The CDR3 DNA is TGTGCCAGCAGTTTGGCGAGGCTACAGGGGTGGCAAGAGACCCAGTACTTC. Translating gives CASSLARLQGWQETQYF.

This chain joins TRBV29-1 and TRBJ1-2; D perhaps matches TRBD1 (5 bases). This CDR3 region has 12 residues. The V end lost 7 bases, the J end lost 6 bases, and 15 bases lay between the germline ends. Looked up from germline, CDR1 is SQVTM and CDR2 is ANQGSEA. The CDR3 spells CSAGAGRDGYTF. DNA for the CDR3: TGCAGCGCTGGGGCCGGTAGAGATGGCTACACCTTC. Supplemented by reference TRBV29-1 and TRBJ1-2, the full variable domain reads SAVISQKPSRDICQRGTSLTIQCQVDSQVTMMFWYRQQPGQSLTLIATANQGSEATYESGFVIDKFPISRPNLTFSTLTVSNMSPEDSSIYLCSAGAGRDGYTFGSGTRLTVV.

This chain uses TRBV2 with TRBJ1-5; 10 nucleotides match TRBD1. This CDR3 is built from 16 residues. Germline V lookup: CDR1 SNHLY, CDR2 FYNNEI. J gave up 0 bases and V 4 bases, and 3 bases lay outside the gene matches. CDR3 bases: TGTGCCAGCAGTGGAGACAGGGGGCTTAGCAATCAGCCCCAGCATTTT. The encoded protein is CASSGDRGLSNQPQHF.

V is TRBV11-3 and J is TRBJ2-7; TRBD1 aligns across 9 bases. Germline assignment: CDR1 SGHNT and CDR2 YENEEA. This CDR3 is built from 18 residues. V lost 7 bases to trimming and J lost 1 base; unmatched junction nucleotides: 17. The chain's CDR3 is CASKVQGTGPWVSYEQYF. The DNA of the CDR3 is TGTGCCAGCAAAGTTCAGGGGACAGGGCCTTGGGTTTCCTACGAGCAGTACTTC.

This chain uses TRBV4-1 with TRBJ1-2, with 10 bases aligning to TRBD1. The length of the CDR3 is 17 residues. Germline CDR1 and CDR2: MGHRA and YSYEKL. Trimming at V came to 0 bases and at J to 1 base, leaving 5 bases not matched to a gene. The CDR3 sequence is CASSQERGDRGNYGYTF. The CDR3 DNA reads as TGCGCCAGCAGCCAAGAACGAGGGGACAGGGGTAACTATGGCTACACCTTC.

The chain has TRBV5-4 and TRBJ2-5, with TRBD2 identical over 7 bases. TRBJ2-7 explains the end of the DNA better; the J call may be wrong. From germline, CDR1 is SGHNT and CDR2 YYREEE (reference sequence). The CDR3 contains 15 residues. CDR3: CASSPWGRGAYEQYF. The CDR3 DNA reads TGTGCCAGCAGCCCTTGGGGGAGGGGAGCCTACGAGCAGTACTTC.

This clone was seen a handful of times. The chain couples TRBV9 to TRBJ2-3; D gene unclear. Germline V gene data show CDR1 as SGDLS and CDR2 as YYNGEE. The germline V and J ends were trimmed by 2 bases and 0 bases, with 10 bases remaining between them. The CDR3 runs 15 residues. The CDR3 DNA follows: TGTGCCAGCAGCGTGGAGCTTATTAGCACAGATACGCAGTATTTT. This gives the protein CASSVELISTDTQYF.

The table lists this clone with a few counts. The chain links TRBV20-1 to TRBJ1-4; no firm D call. The CDR3 sequence is 10 residues long. V shed 6 bases and J shed 11 bases, with 10 bases lying between them. Germline loops: CDR1 DFQATT, CDR2 SNEGSKA (reference sequence). The CDR3 nucleotides are TGCAGTGCCCAGCCTGGGAAACTGTTTTTT. Its protein product is CSAQPGKLFF.

This clone was detected a few times. V is TRBV10-3 and J is TRBJ1-2; the D is unclear. Germline V gene sequence: CDR1 ENHRY, CDR2 SYGVKD. This CDR3 is 14 amino acids long. With 1 base removed from V and 2 bases from J, the gap between germline ends came to 8 bases. The CDR3 loop is CAISEFGENYGYTF. The DNA of the CDR3 is TGTGCCATCAGTGAGTTTGGAGAGAACTATGGCTACACCTTC.

The chain couples TRBV14 to TRBJ2-3; 11 bases line up with TRBD1. This CDR3 region has 15 residues. Looked up from germline, CDR1 is SGHDN and CDR2 is FVKESK. V dropped 1 base and J dropped 5; count of bases not matched to a gene: 2. CDR3 amino acids: CASSQGGTGGDTQYF. The CDR3 DNA reads as TGTGCCAGCAGCCAAGGCGGGACAGGGGGAGATACGCAGTATTTT.

V and J are TRBV11-3 and TRBJ2-7; D is uncertain. The CDR3 consists of 13 residues. Germline CDR1 SGHNT, CDR2 YENEEA. V was shortened by 4 bases and J by 3 bases, with 10 bases between the two germline ends. The CDR3 sequence: CASSSRWGYEQYF. The CDR3 DNA follows: TGTGCCAGCAGCTCCAGGTGGGGCTACGAGCAGTACTTC. Variable domain in full (rest from reference TRBV11-3 and TRBJ2-7): EAGVVQSPRYKIIEKKQPVAFWCNPISGHNTLYWYLQNLGQGPELLIRYENEEAVDDSQLPKDRFSAERLKGVDSTLKIQPAELGDSAVYLCASSSRWGYEQYFGPGTRLTVT.

The chain has TRBV4-1 and TRBJ2-7; 10 nucleotides agree with TRBD2. Germline V CDR1 and CDR2: MGHRA, YSYEKL. The CDR3 is 16 residues long. The V and J ends lost 1 base and 0 bases, in that order; junction bases with no gene match: 3. The CDR3 DNA sequence: TGCGCCAGCAGCCAAGTTAGCGGGGGGACCTCCTACGAGCAGTACTTC. This translates into CASSQVSGGTSYEQYF.

This clone occurred once. J is TRBJ2-2 and V is TRBV19; D gene unclear. This CDR3 spans 12 amino acids. Germline V gene lookup returns CDR1 LNHDA and CDR2 SQIVND (reference sequence). Trimming stripped 4 bases from V and 6 bases from J, with 6 bases between. DNA for the CDR3: TGTGCCAGTAGTACCGGGCCCGGGGAGCTGTTTTTT. Protein sequence: CASSTGPGELFF.

V is TRBV7-6 and J is TRBJ1-5; maybe TRBD1 (5 bases). CDR1 is SGHVS and CDR2 is FNYEAQ in the germline V gene. The CDR3 length is 15 residues. V was clipped by 1 base and J by 8 bases, with 15 bases between them. The CDR3 DNA is TGTGCCAGCAGCTTAGATGGGCAGGGTGGCGAGCCCCAGCATTTT. It specifies CASSLDGQGGEPQHF.

This chain joins TRBV15 and TRBJ1-3; no firm D call. The CDR3 sequence is 16 residues long. Germline CDR1 reads LNHNV; CDR2 reads YYDKDF (reference sequence). V lost 1 base and J 4 bases, leaving 14 bases between the germline ends. The DNA of the CDR3 is TGTGCCACCAGCAGAGGAGGGTCCCGACCCGGAAACACCATATATTTT. It yields the protein CATSRGGSRPGNTIYF.

The rearrangement links TRBV14 to TRBJ2-7, with 11 bases matching TRBD2. Looked up from germline, CDR1 is SGHDN and CDR2 is FVKESK. Losses at the gene ends were 5 bases for V and 1 base for J; bases not matched to a gene: 7. There are 16 residues in the CDR3. As DNA, the CDR3 is TGTGCCAGCAGCTCTCCGAGGACTAGCGGGTCCTACGAGCAGTACTTC. Amino acid sequence: CASSSPRTSGSYEQYF.

V gene TRBV2 combines with J gene TRBJ1-4; weak D call: TRBD1 (5 bases). The CDR3 runs 14 residues. Trimming cost V 4 bases and J 0 bases, with 6 bases left between them. The germline V gene has CDR1 SNHLY and CDR2 FYNNEI. In nucleotides, the CDR3 is TGTGCCAGCAGTGGGGGGGCAACTAATGAAAAACTGTTTTTT. It is translated as CASSGGATNEKLFF.